Reported below is one TCR beta chain. The data were obtained in a study of blood T cell repertoires in COVID-19. Germline-derived CDR1 and CDR2 are SGHVS and FQNEAQ. J lost 4 bases, V lost 5 bases, and 6 bases had no gene match. CDR3 length: 14 residues. Sequenced by immunoSEQ multiplex PCR; TCRdb stores in-frame clones only, minus some. The data contain 94,000 or so clones, roughly 88% of them singletons. The receptor's source is a man aged 60 to 75 with acute or convalescent COVID-19. This chain connects TRBV7-8 to TRBJ1-2; 8 bases map to TRBD1. The sample was peripheral blood. The chain's CDR3 is CASSRSGTGYGYTF. CDR3 bases: TGTGCCAGCAGCCGATCCGGGACAGGCTATGGCTACACCTTC.